This T cell receptor (beta chain) stems from a study of patients and donors after allogeneic stem cell transplantation. TCRdb independently ran MiXCR on the RT-PCR reads; one entry per CDR3 protein. Counted here are hundreds of thousands of distinct CDR3 sequences, 12% to 15% occurring once; the ten biggest clones make up roughly 11%. V was shortened by 3 bases and J by 3 bases, with 12 bases between the two germline ends. Per the germline V gene, CDR1 is KGHDR and CDR2 is SFDVKD. CDR3 length equals 15 residues. The sample holds many counts of this clonotype. The clonotype comes from a human donor who was either an allogeneic HSCT recipient or a stem cell or donor lymphocyte infusion donor (not recorded which). It is not recorded whose cells these are; they may come from a transplant donor. The rearrangement joins TRBV24-1 to TRBJ2-3, with TRBD2 as a possible D gene (6 bases). Sequenced material: blood, either unsorted or a sorted T cell fraction (not recorded which). CDR3 protein: CATSDQRRATDTQYF. The CDR3 region has the DNA TGTGCCACCAGTGATCAACGGAGGGCAACAGATACGCAGTATTTT.